The rows below give T cell receptor beta chains drawn from one sample of a study of cytomegalovirus exposure and HLA in healthy donors. Data came from immunoSEQ multiplex PCR; TCRdb stores just in-frame clones and leaves some out. The listing records some 70,000 clones. The sequenced material came from PBMCs. Receptors were obtained from a female donor in good health and CMV-seropositive. CDR3s include the opening cysteine and the closing phenylalanine or tryptophan. A D gene is named only where the DNA matches it firmly.

>TRBD1|TRBJ2-2|TRBV27
TGTGCCAGCAGTTTTGGACAGGGGAGGTCCGGGGAGCTGTTTTTT
CASSFGQGRSGELFF
>NA|TRBJ1-4|TRBV7-2
TGTGCCAGCAGCTTAGCAGGGGGGGTAGGTGAAAAACTGTTTTTT
CASSLAGGVGEKLFF
>NA|TRBJ2-7|TRBV28
TGTGCCAGCAGCCTATTAAGTTACGAGCAGTACTTC
CASSLLSYEQYF
>NA|TRBJ1-3|TRBV6-6
TGTGCCAGCACCTGGGGCAGCTCTGGAAACACCATATATTTT
CASTWGSSGNTIYF
>NA|TRBJ2-1|TRBV7-8
TGTGCCAGCAGCTTAGCGTTGGCTGAGCAGTTCTTC
CASSLALAEQFF
>TRBD1|TRBJ1-1|TRBV7-9
TGTGCCAGCAGCTTAAATACAGGGGCAGGTACTGAAGCTTTCTTT
CASSLNTGAGTEAFF
>NA|TRBJ1-1|TRBV9
TGTGCCAGCAGCGCAACAGGGTACACTGAAGCTTTCTTT
CASSATGYTEAFF
>TRBD1|TRBJ1-5|TRBV6-1
TGTGCCAGCGGACAAACAGGGGGCAATCAGCCCCAGCATTTT
CASGQTGGNQPQHF
>NA|TRBJ2-1|TRBV7-3
TGTGCCAGCAGCGTTCTGGGAGGTAATGAGCAGTTCTTC
CASSVLGGNEQFF
>NA|TRBJ1-5|TRBV28
TGTGCCAGCAGATTGACAGCGAGGCAGCCCCAGCATTTT
CASRLTARQPQHF
>NA|TRBJ2-1|TRBV19
TGTGCCAGTAGCCGTACTTACAGGGACAATGAGCAGTTCTTC
CASSRTYRDNEQFF
>NA|TRBJ2-1|TRBV7-2
TGTGCCAGCAGCCCAGAGGGGGGGTCAGCCTACAATGAGCAGTTCTTC
CASSPEGGSAYNEQFF
>NA|TRBJ1-1|TRBV29-1
TGCAGCGTTCAAACAACTGAAGCTTTCTTT
CSVQTTEAFF
>TRBD1|TRBJ2-7|TRBV5-4
TGTGCCAGCAGTTCTGCCGGGACAGGCTACGAGCAGTACTTC
CASSSAGTGYEQYF
>TRBD1|TRBJ1-3|TRBV5-5
TGTGCCAGCAGTCCTTTGACAGGGTCTGGAAACACCATATATTTT
CASSPLTGSGNTIYF
>NA|TRBJ1-1|TRBV7-2
TGTGCCAGCAGCCCACAGCGGCCCGGTAGTGAAGCTTTCTTT
CASSPQRPGSEAFF